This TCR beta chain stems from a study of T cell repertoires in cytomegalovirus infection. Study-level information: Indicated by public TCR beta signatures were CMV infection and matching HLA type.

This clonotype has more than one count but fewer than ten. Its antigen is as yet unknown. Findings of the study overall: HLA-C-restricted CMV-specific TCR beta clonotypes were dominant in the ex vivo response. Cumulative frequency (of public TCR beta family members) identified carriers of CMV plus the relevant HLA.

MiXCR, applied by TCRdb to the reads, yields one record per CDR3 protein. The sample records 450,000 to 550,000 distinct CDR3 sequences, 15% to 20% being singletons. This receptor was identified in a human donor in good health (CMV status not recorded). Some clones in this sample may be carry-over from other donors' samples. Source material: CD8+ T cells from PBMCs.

Written as DNA, the CDR3 is TGTGCCAGCAGCTTAGAAGTTGCGACAGGCGAGAACACAGATACGCAGTATTTT. Translated, it gives CASSLEVATGENTDTQYF. V usage is TRBV13 and J usage is TRBJ2-3; D perhaps matches TRBD1 (6 bases). V lost 1 base, J lost 2 bases, and 19 bases lay in between. CDR1 and CDR2 from the germline V gene are PRHDT and FYEKMQ (reference sequence). The CDR3 is 18 amino acids.